These 19 T cell receptor beta chains came from one sample sequenced in a study of Ad26.COV2.S vaccination and SARS-CoV-2 variants. The table came from immunoSEQ multiplex PCR; TCRdb's copy has only in-frame clones and leaves some out. The table includes about 420,000 clones, more than 75% detected once. Treatment of the sample: approximately 18 received Ad26.COV2.S at low or high dose, single or two shots; about 5 received placebo; per-sample allocation not given. Collection of samples fell on day 63 after the first vaccine or placebo injection. The material sequenced was peripheral blood, taken in a trial of Ad26.COV2.S vaccine versus placebo. These receptor sequences come from a person between 18 and 65 years old who received the Ad26.COV2.S COVID-19 vaccine or a placebo.

This clone has a single count. J is TRBJ1-2 and V is TRBV15; TRBD1 is a possible D gene (6 bases). Trimming stripped 2 bases from V and 4 bases from J, with 20 bases between. This CDR3 spans 17 amino acids. CDR1 is LNHNV and CDR2 is YYDKDF in the germline V gene (reference sequence). The DNA for the CDR3 is TGTGCCACCAGCAGAAGAGGACTCCGGGACACTTCCTATGGCTACACCTTC. This gives the protein CATSRRGLRDTSYGYTF.

Worth noting for this clone: Distinct nucleotide sequences in the sample also encode this CDR3. The gene calls are TRBV12-3 or TRBV12-4 and TRBJ1-5; weak D call: TRBD1 (6 bases). This CDR3 has 13 residues. Trimming left V 5 bases short and J 3 bases short, with 8 bases between. The CDR3 sequence is CASSRTDNQPQHF. Here the CDR3 DNA reads TGTGCCAGCAGTAGGACAGACAATCAGCCCCAGCATTTT.

The chain couples TRBV5-1 to TRBJ2-5; possibly TRBD2 for D (5 bases). The CDR3 extends over 14 amino acids. V was clipped by 4 bases and J by 5 bases, with 15 bases between them. Germline lookup yields CDR1 SGHRS and CDR2 YFSETQ. CDR3 residues: CASSVGPGGETQYF. CDR3 in DNA: TGCGCCAGCAGCGTGGGCCCCGGCGGGGAGACCCAGTACTTC. Combining the CDR3 with reference TRBV5-1 and TRBJ2-5 gives the whole variable domain KAGVTQTPRYLIKTRGQQVTLSCSPISGHRSVSWYQQTPGQGLQFLFEYFSETQRNKGNFPGRFSGRQFSNSRSEMNVSTLELGDSALYLCASSVGPGGETQYFGPGTRLLVL.

The chain links TRBV6-5 to TRBJ2-7, with TRBD1 matching 7 bases. The J segment lost 0 bases and the V segment lost 6 bases, leaving 8 bases of the junction unmatched. Germline V gene data show CDR1 as MNHEY and CDR2 as SVGAGI. This CDR3 has 15 amino acids. The CDR3: CASSPTGWSSYEQYF. The CDR3 region has the DNA TGTGCCAGCAGCCCGACAGGGTGGAGCTCCTACGAGCAGTACTTC.

The chain has TRBV7-2 and TRBJ2-7; 8 positions match TRBD2. CDR1 SGHTA and CDR2 FQGNSA come from the germline V gene. The CDR3 loop spans 12 amino acids. V lost 2 bases and J lost 7; bases outside the gene matches: 1. The CDR3 spells CASSLLAGEQYF. CDR3 DNA: TGTGCCAGCAGCTTATTAGCGGGGGAGCAGTACTTC.

The chain uses TRBV19 and TRBJ2-7; D is ambiguous. The CDR3 has 15 residues. Trimming removed 3 bases at V and 0 bases at J, with 12 bases between. CDR1 is LNHDA, CDR2 SQIVND, per germline (reference sequence). The CDR3 coding sequence is TGTGCCAGTAGTATTGGCAGCTCAATCTCCTACGAGCAGTACTTC. This codes for CASSIGSSISYEQYF.

The chain is built from TRBV5-5 and TRBJ2-1; D assignment may be TRBD1 or TRBD2 (5 bases each). CDR3 length: 15 residues. The V gene's germline CDR1 is SGHKS and CDR2 YYEKEE (reference sequence). Trimming pared 3 bases from V and 9 bases from J, leaving 19 bases between. CDR3 DNA sequence: TGTGCCAGCAGCTCCGATCCGGGGTCGAGGGGTGAGCAGTTCTTC. Protein product: CASSSDPGSRGEQFF.

The chain is built from TRBV30 and TRBJ1-3, with D hard to call. Trimming pared 4 bases from V and 2 bases from J, leaving 9 bases between. Germline V lookup: CDR1 GTSNPN, CDR2 SVGIG (reference sequence). The CDR3 runs 13 residues. The CDR3, as DNA: TGTGCCTGGAACCCGGCGGCTGGAAACACCATATATTTT. Translating gives CAWNPAAGNTIYF.

CDR3: CASSDPGTGEGLGYTF. CDR3 DNA: TGTGCCAGCAGTGACCCCGGGACAGGGGAAGGGCTAGGCTACACCTTC. V gene TRBV2 combines with J gene TRBJ1-2; 10 positions agree with TRBD1. The CDR3 has 16 residues. Losses at the gene ends were 3 bases for V and 8 bases for J; bases not matched to a gene: 12. Germline lookup yields CDR1 SNHLY and CDR2 FYNNEI.

V usage is TRBV29-1 and J usage is TRBJ1-4, with D possibly matching TRBD1 (5 bases). The CDR3 extends over 12 amino acids. Per the germline V gene, CDR1 is SQVTM and CDR2 is ANQGSEA. Trimming shortened V by 5 bases and J by 4 bases, and 8 bases separated the two germline ends. The CDR3 reads CSVSQDNEKLFF. CDR3 DNA sequence: TGCAGCGTTTCACAGGATAATGAAAAACTGTTTTTT.

This clone is a singleton in its sample. The chain has TRBV2 and TRBJ1-2; weak D call: TRBD1 (5 bases). V was pared by 2 bases and J by 7 bases, with 8 bases between. Looked up from germline, CDR1 is SNHLY and CDR2 is FYNNEI. The CDR3 contains 12 residues. The CDR3 DNA reads TGTGCCAGCAGTGAATTGGGGGTTGGCTACACCTTC. Translated, it gives CASSELGVGYTF.

The rearrangement joins TRBV7-2 to TRBJ1-2, with 10 positions matching TRBD1. There are 12 residues in the CDR3. Germline V CDR1 and CDR2: SGHTA, FQGNSA. Unmatched junction bases numbered 4, after V lost 6 bases and J lost 9 bases. The CDR3 reads CASSRDRGRYTF. CDR3 sequence (DNA): TGTGCCAGCAGTCGGGACAGGGGCCGCTACACCTTC.

The rearrangement joins TRBV7-2 to TRBJ2-1; no firm D call. V gave up 5 bases and J gave up 4 bases, with 9 bases separating them. Germline V gene sequence: CDR1 SGHTA, CDR2 FQGNSA. The CDR3 length is 13 residues. The CDR3 region is CASSPGIYNEQFF. The CDR3 DNA is TGTGCCAGCAGCCCCGGAATTTACAATGAGCAGTTCTTC.

The chain uses TRBV7-2 and TRBJ2-7; TRBD1 aligns across 10 bases. J lost 2 bases, V lost 5 bases, and 9 bases had no gene match. Germline CDR1 and CDR2: SGHTA and FQGNSA. The CDR3 extends over 16 amino acids. CDR3 DNA sequence: TGTGCCAGCAGCCCTACATACGGGACAGGGGCCTACGAGCAGTACTTC. It translates to CASSPTYGTGAYEQYF.

V is TRBV5-1 and J is TRBJ2-4; weak D call: TRBD1 (5 bases). Per germline, CDR1 SGHRS and CDR2 YFSETQ. The CDR3 is made up of 12 amino acids. V was pared by 0 bases and J by 10 bases, with 8 bases between. This CDR3 reads CASSLDRSIQYF. In DNA form, the CDR3 reads TGCGCCAGCAGCTTGGACAGGTCAATTCAGTACTTC.

The chain joins TRBV7-9 to TRBJ2-5, with TRBD2 as a possible D gene (6 bases). The ends were cut back, 0 bases at V and 5 bases at J, with 10 bases in the middle. The CDR3 consists of 14 residues. The germline V gene has CDR1 SEHNR and CDR2 FQNEAQ (reference sequence). CDR3 sequence: CASSLAQAGETQYF. CDR3 nucleotide sequence: TGTGCCAGCAGCTTAGCGCAGGCGGGGGAGACCCAGTACTTC.

The CDR3 nucleotides are TGCAGCGTTGAGGAAGGGCCCAATGAAAAACTGTTTTTT. It translates to CSVEEGPNEKLFF. This rearrangement joins TRBV29-1 to TRBJ1-4, with unresolved D. Germline V gene data show CDR1 as SQVTM and CDR2 as ANQGSEA. The CDR3 has 13 amino acids. V was trimmed by 3 bases and J by 5 bases, leaving 10 bases between them.

V and J are TRBV28 and TRBJ2-7; 9 nucleotides match TRBD2. Germline V CDR1 and CDR2: MDHEN, SYDVKM. V gave up 6 bases and J gave up 7 bases; unmatched junction bases: 13. The CDR3 runs to 15 residues. CDR3 DNA: TGTGCCAGCAGCATAGTGCTAGCGGGGAGGTGGGAGCAGTACTTC. This encodes CASSIVLAGRWEQYF.

CDR3 residues: CASSVGIPGGIGIAPRGYTF. CDR3 in DNA: TGTGCCAGCAGCGTAGGGATCCCCGGGGGAATAGGGATCGCACCCCGTGGCTACACCTTC. The chain has TRBV9 and TRBJ1-2, with a possible D match to TRBD1 (5 bases). Germline V gene sequence: CDR1 SGDLS, CDR2 YYNGEE. V was trimmed by 0 bases and J by 7 bases, leaving 31 bases between them. The length of the CDR3 is 20 residues.